This entry lists 2 T cell receptor beta chains sequenced from one sample in a study of T cells in Graves' hyperthyroidism and ophthalmopathy. TCR beta CDR3 regions were amplified from RNA. HTBI primers were used for first-round RT-PCR of the TCR CDR3. Each CDR3 protein is one row after TCRdb ran MiXCR on the multiplex PCR reads. The sample records 250,000 to 300,000 distinct CDR3 sequences, roughly 14% being singletons. Material: blood. The receptors were gathered from a woman aged 25 to 39 with Graves' hyperthyroidism that later progressed to Graves' ophthalmopathy.

This clonotype was observed once. The gene calls are TRBV7-8 and TRBJ1-4; D ambiguous. CDR1 is SGHVS and CDR2 is FQNEAQ in the germline V gene. The CDR3 is 14 residues long. V was shortened by 0 bases and J by 4 bases, with 6 bases between the two germline ends. CDR3 loop: CASSLAVFNEKLFF. CDR3 DNA: TGTGCCAGCAGCTTAGCAGTCTTTAATGAAAAACTGTTTTTT.

V usage is TRBV7-2 and J usage is TRBJ2-1, with a weak D call TRBD1 (6 bases). Trimming stripped 6 bases from V and 4 bases from J, with 10 bases between. CDR3 size: 13 residues. The germline V gene has CDR1 SGHTA and CDR2 FQGNSA. The CDR3 sequence: CASRSTGYNEQFF. CDR3 coding DNA: TGTGCCAGCAGGTCGACAGGATACAATGAGCAGTTCTTC.